The rows below give T cell receptor beta chains drawn from one sample of a study of blood T cell repertoires in COVID-19. Repertoires were generated with immunoSEQ multiplex PCR, while TCRdb's copy carries only in-frame clones and drops some. The data show 150,000 or so clones, roughly 91% seen once. Input material: peripheral blood. The origin of the receptors is a man younger than 35 with acute or convalescent COVID-19. Each CDR3 is given with its conserved first and last residue. A D gene is named only where the DNA matches it firmly. Part of the rows lack a size; the others show once, few, many or a class for expanded clones.

DNA: TGTGCCAGCAGCCAAGCCTTGGTGGGGGGGGGAACAGATACGCAGTATTTT; CDR3: CASSQALVGGGTDTQYF; D: TRBD2; size: .; V: TRBV3-1/TRBV3-2; J: TRBJ2-3; length: 17
DNA: TGCGCCAGCAGCTTGATAGCGGGGGGAAATTCCTACGAGCAGTACTTC; CDR3: CASSLIAGGNSYEQYF; D: TRBD2; size: .; V: TRBV5-1; J: TRBJ2-7; length: 16
DNA: TGTGCCAGCAGTGAGCCCTTGGGGGGTGAAAAACTGTTTTTT; CDR3: CASSEPLGGEKLFF; D: .; size: .; V: TRBV2; J: TRBJ1-4; length: 14
DNA: TGTGCCAGCAGCTTAAGGACAGGGATTGGCAACCAGCCCCAGCATTTT; CDR3: CASSLRTGIGNQPQHF; D: TRBD1; size: few; V: TRBV5-6; J: TRBJ1-5; length: 16
DNA: TGTGCCAGCAGGCCCTCAGGGGGCATCTATGGCTACACCTTC; CDR3: CASRPSGGIYGYTF; D: TRBD1; size: .; V: TRBV3-1/TRBV3-2; J: TRBJ1-2; length: 14
DNA: TGTGCCTGGACTCCGGGACAGGGGGTTGAAAAACTGTTTTTT; CDR3: CAWTPGQGVEKLFF; D: TRBD1; size: .; V: TRBV30; J: TRBJ1-4; length: 14
DNA: TGTGCCTGTTCGGGACAAAAAGCTAACTATGGCTACACCTTC; CDR3: CACSGQKANYGYTF; D: .; size: .; V: TRBV19; J: TRBJ1-2; length: 14
DNA: TGTGCCAGTAGTCTGCGACAAAATGAAGCTTTCTTT; CDR3: CASSLRQNEAFF; D: .; size: .; V: TRBV19; J: TRBJ1-1; length: 12
DNA: TGTGCCAGCACGTTGGACAGGGGGGGAACTGAAGCTTTCTTT; CDR3: CASTLDRGGTEAFF; D: TRBD1; size: .; V: TRBV18; J: TRBJ1-1; length: 14
DNA: TGTGCCAGCAGCCAAGATCTGGGTCGGGCCGGGGAGCTGTTTTTT; CDR3: CASSQDLGRAGELFF; D: .; size: .; V: TRBV14; J: TRBJ2-2; length: 15
DNA: TGTGCCAGCTCACCACAGGGCCCGACAGGGGGCGGTGAGCAGTTCTTC; CDR3: CASSPQGPTGGGEQFF; D: TRBD1; size: .; V: TRBV18; J: TRBJ2-1; length: 16
DNA: TGTGCCAGTAGTATTAATGGACAGGGAGCTTTCTTT; CDR3: CASSINGQGAFF; D: TRBD1; size: .; V: TRBV19; J: TRBJ1-1; length: 12
DNA: TGTGCCAGCAGCTGGACAGGGGACCCCACAGATACGCAGTATTTT; CDR3: CASSWTGDPTDTQYF; D: TRBD1; size: .; V: TRBV6-2/TRBV6-3; J: TRBJ2-3; length: 15
DNA: TGTGCCAGCAGTTTAGAGTTAGACTATGGCTACACCTTC; CDR3: CASSLELDYGYTF; D: .; size: once; V: TRBV12-3/TRBV12-4; J: TRBJ1-2; length: 13
DNA: TGTGCCAGTAGTCCCTACTTTGATGCCAATGAGCAGTTCTTC; CDR3: CASSPYFDANEQFF; D: .; size: .; V: TRBV19; J: TRBJ2-1; length: 14
DNA: TGTGCCATCAGTGAGAGGGGCGCAGATGGCTACACCTTC; CDR3: CAISERGADGYTF; D: .; size: .; V: TRBV10-3; J: TRBJ1-2; length: 13
DNA: TGTGCCTCCCACGAGGGCCTGAACACTGAAGCTTTCTTT; CDR3: CASHEGLNTEAFF; D: .; size: once; V: TRBV30; J: TRBJ1-1; length: 13
DNA: TGCGCCAGCAGCTTGGCCGTGGCAGACTCTGGAAACACCATATATTTT; CDR3: CASSLAVADSGNTIYF; D: .; size: .; V: TRBV5-1; J: TRBJ1-3; length: 16
DNA: TGCAGCGTTCAAAGTCCGGGACTTATGAACACCGGGGAGCTGTTTTTT; CDR3: CSVQSPGLMNTGELFF; D: .; size: .; V: TRBV29-1; J: TRBJ2-2; length: 16
DNA: TGTGCCAGCAGTGACCGGGACAGGGAAAAACTGTTTTTT; CDR3: CASSDRDREKLFF; D: TRBD1; size: .; V: TRBV2; J: TRBJ1-4; length: 13
DNA: TGTGCCAGCAGCTTAATAGCAGATACGCAGTATTTT; CDR3: CASSLIADTQYF; D: .; size: .; V: TRBV7-9; J: TRBJ2-3; length: 12
DNA: TGTGCCTGGAGTCCAACGGGGGGGGGACCCCTCCACTTT; CDR3: CAWSPTGGGPLHF; D: .; size: .; V: TRBV30; J: TRBJ1-6; length: 13
DNA: TGTGCCAGCAGGTCCCCGGGACAGGGTTCCTATGGCTACACCTTC; CDR3: CASRSPGQGSYGYTF; D: TRBD1; size: .; V: TRBV6-5; J: TRBJ1-2; length: 15
DNA: TGTGCCAGCAGCTCTATGGGGGGTCCGGGGGATACGCAGTATTTT; CDR3: CASSSMGGPGDTQYF; D: .; size: .; V: TRBV7-2; J: TRBJ2-3; length: 15
DNA: TGCGCCAGCAGCTTGGTCGCAGGGGGCGATAACTATGGCTACACCTTC; CDR3: CASSLVAGGDNYGYTF; D: TRBD1; size: .; V: TRBV5-1; J: TRBJ1-2; length: 16
DNA: TGTGCCAGCAGCTGGGACAGGGCGAACACTGAAGCTTTCTTT; CDR3: CASSWDRANTEAFF; D: TRBD1; size: .; V: TRBV5-4; J: TRBJ1-1; length: 14